This is a list of T cell receptor beta chains from one sample in a study of a mutant IDH1 vaccine in newly diagnosed glioma. These receptors have no identified antigens. Some clones are missing from TCRdb's copy, which holds only in-frame ones; the method was immunoSEQ multiplex PCR. Of around 40,000 clones listed, about four fifths are singletons. Sequences were derived from PBMCs, sampled from a glioma patient whose treatment included an IDH1 peptide vaccine. Every receptor here comes from a man in his forties with glioma. Both conserved end residues are part of each CDR3. The order of the fields is J gene, V gene, D gene, clone size, CDR3 protein, CDR3 DNA. A D gene is named only where the DNA matches it firmly. Only some rows state a clone size, as once, few, many or a class for expanded clones.

J: TRBJ2-2; V: TRBV10-3; D: NA; size: NA; CDR3: CAISVRDSTGELFF; DNA: TGTGCCATCAGTGTCCGGGACTCCACCGGGGAGCTGTTTTTT
J: TRBJ1-2; V: TRBV5-6; D: TRBD1; size: once; CDR3: CASSSGQGAYGYTF; DNA: TGTGCCAGCAGCTCGGGACAGGGGGCCTATGGCTACACCTTC
J: TRBJ1-4; V: TRBV10-1; D: NA; size: NA; CDR3: CASSESIGGGSRKLFF; DNA: TGCGCCAGCAGTGAGTCAATTGGGGGAGGCTCCAGGAAACTGTTTTTT
J: TRBJ2-7; V: TRBV18; D: NA; size: NA; CDR3: CASSRPSITYEQYF; DNA: TGTGCCAGCTCACGCCCTAGTATAACCTACGAGCAGTACTTC
J: TRBJ2-4; V: TRBV15; D: NA; size: NA; CDR3: CATSREGQGRVPGAKNIQYF; DNA: TGTGCCACCAGCAGAGAGGGGCAGGGAAGAGTTCCGGGGGCCAAAAACATTCAGTACTTC
J: TRBJ2-3; V: TRBV7-9; D: NA; size: NA; CDR3: CASSSDGFPDTQYF; DNA: TGTGCCAGCAGCTCAGACGGGTTCCCAGATACGCAGTATTTT
J: TRBJ2-3; V: TRBV5-4; D: NA; size: NA; CDR3: CASSLSRGSTDTQYF; DNA: TGTGCCAGCAGCTTGTCCAGGGGAAGCACAGATACGCAGTATTTT
J: TRBJ2-7; V: TRBV4-1; D: TRBD1; size: NA; CDR3: CASRGQDRGQSGEQYF; DNA: TGCGCCAGCAGGGGACAGGACAGGGGGCAATCGGGCGAGCAGTACTTC
J: TRBJ1-2; V: TRBV19; D: TRBD1; size: NA; CDR3: CASRYGRGQYGYTF; DNA: TGTGCCAGTAGATACGGCAGGGGGCAATATGGCTACACCTTC
J: TRBJ2-7; V: TRBV7-2; D: NA; size: NA; CDR3: CASSLKPGPYEQYF; DNA: TGTGCCAGCAGCTTAAAGCCAGGGCCCTACGAGCAGTACTTC
J: TRBJ2-1; V: TRBV27; D: NA; size: NA; CDR3: CASSLTSSAYNEQFF; DNA: TGTGCCAGCAGTTTAACTAGCAGCGCCTACAATGAGCAGTTCTTC
J: TRBJ2-1; V: TRBV12-1; D: NA; size: NA; CDR3: CASSQPSRSSRSYNEQFF; DNA: TGTGCCAGCAGCCAACCCTCCAGGTCTAGCCGCTCCTACAATGAGCAGTTCTTC
J: TRBJ1-2; V: TRBV4-1; D: TRBD1; size: once; CDR3: CASSRQDREANYGYTF; DNA: TGCGCCAGCAGCCGACAGGACAGGGAGGCTAACTATGGCTACACCTTC
J: TRBJ2-7; V: TRBV9; D: NA; size: NA; CDR3: CASSVAPGRTYEQYF; DNA: TGTGCCAGCAGCGTAGCCCCGGGGAGAACCTACGAGCAGTACTTC
J: TRBJ1-2; V: TRBV12-5; D: NA; size: NA; CDR3: CASALEGYGYTF; DNA: TGTGCTAGTGCCCTGGAGGGTTATGGCTACACCTTC
J: TRBJ1-1; V: TRBV11-2; D: NA; size: few; CDR3: CASSLEWGARETEAFF; DNA: TGTGCCAGCAGCTTAGAGTGGGGGGCGCGAGAGACTGAAGCTTTCTTT
J: TRBJ2-3; V: TRBV10-3; D: TRBD2; size: NA; CDR3: CAISAGLAGGGTDTQYF; DNA: TGTGCCATCAGTGCCGGACTAGCGGGAGGGGGCACAGATACGCAGTATTTT
J: TRBJ2-5; V: TRBV7-3; D: NA; size: NA; CDR3: CASSSGQTWETQYF; DNA: TGTGCCAGCAGCTCGGGTCAGACATGGGAGACCCAGTACTTC
J: TRBJ2-3; V: TRBV7-2; D: NA; size: NA; CDR3: CASTRNTDTQYF; DNA: TGTGCCAGCACCAGGAACACAGATACGCAGTATTTT
J: TRBJ2-5; V: TRBV29-1; D: NA; size: NA; CDR3: CSTQGSKGISQETQYF; DNA: TGCTCAACACAGGGCTCCAAGGGAATCTCCCAAGAGACCCAGTACTTC
J: TRBJ2-7; V: TRBV4-3; D: NA; size: NA; CDR3: CASSQEIQLVPLEQYF; DNA: TGCGCCAGCAGCCAAGAAATACAACTTGTTCCACTCGAGCAGTACTTC
J: TRBJ1-1; V: TRBV28; D: NA; size: NA; CDR3: CASSFPVGTEAFF; DNA: TGTGCCAGCAGTTTTCCCGTAGGCACTGAAGCTTTCTTT
J: TRBJ1-1; V: TRBV6-7; D: NA; size: NA; CDR3: CASSPPEGNTEAFF; DNA: TGTGCCAGCAGTCCCCCGGAGGGCAACACTGAAGCTTTCTTT
J: TRBJ2-3; V: TRBV2; D: NA; size: NA; CDR3: CASRRLSGSTDTQYF; DNA: TGTGCCAGCAGAAGACTTAGCGGAAGCACAGATACGCAGTATTTT
J: TRBJ2-1; V: TRBV7-7; D: TRBD1; size: few; CDR3: CASSSSGDRDYNEQFF; DNA: TGTGCCAGCAGCTCCAGCGGCGACAGGGATTACAATGAGCAGTTCTTC
J: TRBJ1-1; V: TRBV20-1; D: NA; size: NA; CDR3: CSSSGNTEAFF; DNA: TGCAGCAGCAGTGGGAACACTGAAGCTTTCTTT
J: TRBJ2-2; V: TRBV9; D: NA; size: once; CDR3: CASSVVPNTGELFF; DNA: TGTGCCAGCAGCGTAGTTCCGAACACCGGGGAGCTGTTTTTT
J: TRBJ2-7; V: TRBV2; D: NA; size: NA; CDR3: CASGTGSLTYEQYF; DNA: TGTGCCAGCGGTACGGGGTCCCTGACCTACGAGCAGTACTTC
J: TRBJ2-6; V: TRBV7-9; D: NA; size: NA; CDR3: CASSLGSGANVLTF; DNA: TGTGCCAGCAGCTTAGGGTCGGGGGCCAACGTCCTGACTTTC
J: TRBJ2-2; V: TRBV21-1; D: NA; size: NA; CDR3: CASSKARTGFTGELFF; DNA: TGTGCCAGCAGCAAAGCCCGGACAGGGTTCACCGGGGAGCTGTTTTTT
J: TRBJ2-2; V: TRBV4-1; D: NA; size: NA; CDR3: CASSQVRDTGELFF; DNA: TGCGCCAGCAGCCAAGTTCGGGACACCGGGGAGCTGTTTTTT
J: TRBJ2-7; V: TRBV9; D: NA; size: NA; CDR3: CASSVDPGPTYEQYF; DNA: TGTGCCAGCAGCGTAGATCCAGGACCGACCTACGAGCAGTACTTC
J: TRBJ2-3; V: TRBV4-3; D: NA; size: NA; CDR3: CASSQEDQLVQYF; DNA: TGCGCCAGCAGCCAAGAGGATCAACTTGTGCAGTATTTT
J: TRBJ2-5; V: TRBV7-2; D: TRBD2; size: NA; CDR3: CASSRGTSGRATQYF; DNA: TGTGCCAGCAGCAGGGGGACTAGCGGGAGGGCGACCCAGTACTTC
J: TRBJ2-7; V: TRBV29-1; D: TRBD2; size: NA; CDR3: CSVGRTGGLAGGEQYF; DNA: TGCAGCGTGGGCCGGACAGGGGGACTAGCGGGAGGCGAGCAGTACTTC
J: TRBJ1-5; V: TRBV9; D: TRBD1; size: NA; CDR3: CASSGDSGQPQHF; DNA: TGTGCCAGCAGCGGGGACAGCGGGCAGCCCCAGCATTTT
J: TRBJ2-7; V: TRBV14; D: NA; size: NA; CDR3: CASSQVPGFEQYF; DNA: TGTGCCAGCAGCCAAGTCCCTGGTTTCGAGCAGTACTTC
J: TRBJ2-7; V: TRBV7-2; D: TRBD2; size: NA; CDR3: CASSFPGGGYYEQYF; DNA: TGTGCCAGCAGCTTTCCGGGAGGAGGCTACTACGAGCAGTACTTC
J: TRBJ2-7; V: TRBV7-2; D: NA; size: NA; CDR3: CASSLAAPTSSYEQYF; DNA: TGTGCCAGCAGCTTAGCTGCCCCGACGAGCTCCTACGAGCAGTACTTC
J: TRBJ2-5; V: TRBV5-1; D: NA; size: NA; CDR3: CASSLAGAAETQYF; DNA: TGCGCCAGCAGCTTGGCGGGAGCAGCAGAGACCCAGTACTTC
J: TRBJ2-6; V: TRBV4-1; D: TRBD2; size: NA; CDR3: CASSRGGMGGANVLTF; DNA: TGCGCCAGCAGCCGGGGGGGGATGGGAGGGGCCAACGTCCTGACTTTC
J: TRBJ2-7; V: TRBV21-1; D: NA; size: NA; CDR3: CASSKGPAVAEQYF; DNA: TGTGCCAGCAGCAAAGGCCCCGCTGTCGCCGAGCAGTACTTC
J: TRBJ1-2; V: TRBV7-9; D: NA; size: NA; CDR3: CASSSPLRYTF; DNA: TGTGCCAGCAGCTCTCCGCTCCGCTACACCTTC
J: TRBJ1-1; V: TRBV27; D: TRBD1; size: NA; CDR3: CASPSEGANTEAFF; DNA: TGTGCCAGCCCTTCGGAGGGGGCCAACACTGAAGCTTTCTTT
J: TRBJ1-4; V: TRBV5-1; D: NA; size: few; CDR3: CASSLNPGGEKLFF; DNA: TGCGCCAGCAGCTTGAACCCCGGGGGTGAAAAACTGTTTTTT
J: TRBJ2-5; V: TRBV10-3; D: NA; size: NA; CDR3: CAISGEGVQETQYF; DNA: TGTGCCATCAGTGGTGAAGGAGTCCAAGAGACCCAGTACTTC
J: TRBJ2-7; V: TRBV18; D: TRBD2; size: NA; CDR3: CASSKVQTSGVSYEQYF; DNA: TGTGCCAGCTCCAAAGTGCAGACTAGCGGGGTCTCCTACGAGCAGTACTTC
J: TRBJ2-1; V: TRBV2; D: NA; size: NA; CDR3: CASSVGSGPRNEQFF; DNA: TGTGCCAGCAGTGTAGGAAGCGGGCCTAGGAATGAGCAGTTCTTC
J: TRBJ1-1; V: TRBV7-2; D: NA; size: NA; CDR3: CASSLVRRTEAFF; DNA: TGTGCCAGCAGCTTAGTGAGGAGGACTGAAGCTTTCTTT
J: TRBJ1-5; V: TRBV6-6; D: TRBD1; size: NA; CDR3: CASSLRQGLGYQPQHF; DNA: TGTGCCAGCAGTCTCCGACAGGGATTGGGTTATCAGCCCCAGCATTTT
J: TRBJ2-3; V: TRBV2; D: NA; size: NA; CDR3: CASSGVDPDTQYF; DNA: TGTGCCAGCAGTGGAGTAGACCCAGATACGCAGTATTTT
J: TRBJ1-6; V: TRBV16; D: NA; size: NA; CDR3: CASSQRGQANSPLHF; DNA: TGTGCCAGCAGCCAGCGGGGACAAGCTAATTCACCCCTCCACTTT
J: TRBJ2-7; V: TRBV5-4; D: NA; size: NA; CDR3: CASSMGGTGGYEQYF; DNA: TGTGCCAGCAGCATGGGGGGGACAGGCGGCTACGAGCAGTACTTC
J: TRBJ2-7; V: TRBV2; D: TRBD2; size: NA; CDR3: CASSVAGGTYEQYF; DNA: TGTGCCAGCAGTGTAGCGGGTGGGACCTACGAGCAGTACTTC
J: TRBJ1-2; V: TRBV9; D: TRBD1; size: NA; CDR3: CASSTSTGGKSYGYTF; DNA: TGTGCCAGCAGCACTTCTACAGGGGGGAAGAGCTATGGCTACACCTTC